The subject of this entry is one T cell receptor beta chain. Its antigen is currently unknown. A much larger clonotype is one base distant, so this may be a read error. Exclusion followed for patients with uncontrolled infection, other autoimmune disease, pregnancy or lactation. Diagnostic assessment was based on clinical symptoms, serum thyroxine and TRAb, thyroid ultrasound and orbital computed tomography. With V trimmed by 3 bases and J by 0 bases, 7 bases remained unmatched. Per the germline V gene, CDR1 is SGDLS and CDR2 is YYNGEE. The CDR3 spans 16 residues. The CDR3 regions of TCR beta were amplified from RNA transcripts. HTBI primers drove first-round RT-PCR of the TCR CDR3. TCRdb itself ran the multiplex PCR reads through MiXCR, one entry per CDR3 protein. The sample holds fewer than 550,000 distinct CDR3 sequences, approximately 14% seen once. This entry belongs to a study of T cells in Graves' hyperthyroidism and ophthalmopathy. Study details: Peripheral blood was secured at the point of initial diagnosis, before any treatment.

Study-level results: Ophthalmopathy and stable hyperthyroidism were separated by a 13 V-J model.

The source material was blood. The chain is built from TRBV9 and TRBJ2-7; 9 bases line up with TRBD2. This TCR derives from a young woman with Graves' hyperthyroidism. CDR3 in DNA: TGTGCCAGCAGCGCCGATAGCGGGGGCCTCTCCTACGAGCAGTACTTC. This translates into CASSADSGGLSYEQYF.